Below are 15 T cell receptor beta chains sequenced from a single sample in a study of blood T cell repertoires in COVID-19. The table came from immunoSEQ multiplex PCR; TCRdb's copy has only in-frame clones and leaves some out. Found here are about 54,000 clones, 65% to 90% of them singletons; the top ten hold around 27%. Sequences were obtained from peripheral blood. The source is a human donor in a cohort sampled during active COVID-19.

The chain employs TRBV5-4 and TRBJ2-5, with 9 bases aligning to TRBD2. V was pared by 2 bases and J by 5 bases, with 7 bases of the junction left unmatched. The CDR3 covers 15 residues. Germline V CDR1 and CDR2: SGHNT, YYREEE (reference sequence). CDR3 protein: CASSFEREVGETQYF. The CDR3 region has the DNA TGTGCCAGCAGCTTCGAGCGGGAGGTGGGTGAGACCCAGTACTTC.

This rearrangement joins TRBV19 to TRBJ2-5, with D perhaps matching TRBD2 (6 bases). Trimming shortened V by 5 bases and J by 4 bases, and 17 bases separated the two germline ends. Germline V lookup: CDR1 LNHDA, CDR2 SQIVND (reference sequence). The CDR3 extends over 15 amino acids. The CDR3 sequence is CASSARPTGGETQYF. The CDR3 nucleotides read TGTGCCAGTAGTGCTCGACCGACCGGGGGAGAGACCCAGTACTTC.

The chain is built from TRBV6-5 and TRBJ1-1, with 7 nucleotides matching TRBD1. CDR1 and CDR2 (germline): MNHEY, SVGAGI. The CDR3 has 13 amino acids. After removal of 7 bases from V and 0 bases from J, the junction contained 2 bases not matched to a gene. The CDR3 reads CASTGQVNTEAFF. In DNA form, the CDR3 reads TGTGCCAGCACCGGACAGGTGAACACTGAAGCTTTCTTT.

The chain recombines TRBV27 with TRBJ2-2; D possibly corresponds to TRBD1 (6 bases). Germline values: CDR1 MNHEY, CDR2 SMNVEV (reference sequence). V shed 3 bases and J shed 1 base, with 9 bases lying between them. CDR3 length equals 15 residues. The CDR3 loop is CASSLGRGNTGELFF. For the CDR3, the DNA is TGTGCCAGCAGTTTGGGCAGGGGGAACACCGGGGAGCTGTTTTTT.

The J gene is TRBJ1-2, the V gene TRBV4-1; 9 nucleotides line up with TRBD1. The CDR3 has 13 residues. Germline CDR1 reads MGHRA; CDR2 reads YSYEKL. V shed 5 bases, J shed 6 bases, and the junction held 4 bases outside the gene matches. As DNA, the CDR3 is TGCGCCAGCAGCTGGGGACAGGGTAATGGCTACACCTTC. It encodes CASSWGQGNGYTF.

This clone qualifies as medium-sized (0.01 to 0.1%). This rearrangement joins TRBV7-3 to TRBJ1-1, with D tentatively TRBD1 (5 bases). Germline CDR1 SGHTA, CDR2 FQGTGA. The CDR3 has 13 residues. V lost 3 bases to trimming and J lost 0 bases, with 5 bases between them. The CDR3 nucleotides read TGTGCCAGCAGCTTCAGGGTGAACACTGAAGCTTTCTTT. It encodes CASSFRVNTEAFF.

The rearrangement joins TRBV6-5 to TRBJ1-2; 7 bases agree with TRBD1. Germline CDR1 MNHEY, CDR2 SVGAGI. The V and J ends lost 4 bases and 4 bases, in that order; junction bases with no gene match: 6. The CDR3 covers 14 residues. The CDR3 region is CASSSPRTGYGYTF. CDR3 bases: TGTGCCAGCAGTTCACCGAGGACAGGCTATGGCTACACCTTC.

The chain recombines TRBV9 with TRBJ1-1; D is uncertain. Germline V lookup: CDR1 SGDLS, CDR2 YYNGEE. This CDR3 has 12 amino acids. Trimming left V 4 bases short and J 3 bases short, with 7 bases between. The CDR3 region is CASSPLDTEAFF. As DNA, the CDR3 is TGTGCCAGCAGCCCCCTTGACACTGAAGCTTTCTTT.

This chain uses TRBV18 with TRBJ2-1, with 11 bases identical to TRBD2. CDR3 size: 16 residues. The J segment lost 9 bases and the V segment lost 5 bases, leaving 12 bases of the junction unmatched. Germline V gives CDR1 KGHSH, CDR2 LQKENI. CDR3 sequence (DNA): TGTGCCAGCTCAAGGGCTAGCGGGAGGCCAGACGGTGAGCAGTTCTTC. It is translated as CASSRASGRPDGEQFF.

This clone was seen at least ten times. The chain has TRBV28 and TRBJ2-1; D is perhaps TRBD1 (6 bases). V dropped 7 bases and J dropped 5 bases, with 30 bases sitting between them. Per the germline V gene, CDR1 is MDHEN and CDR2 is SYDVKM. CDR3 size: 19 residues. The CDR3, as DNA: TGTGCCAGCACCCCCGAGGGACAAGGCCCTTGGCCCCGCCACAATGAGCAGTTCTTC. Amino acids: CASTPEGQGPWPRHNEQFF.

V gene TRBV10-1 combines with J gene TRBJ2-1; 12 nucleotides align to TRBD2. Germline values: CDR1 WNHNN, CDR2 SYGVQD (reference sequence). V was clipped by 3 bases and J by 8 bases; unmatched bases: 5. The CDR3 runs to 15 residues. The CDR3 protein is CASSEGLAGGDEQFF. CDR3 coding DNA: TGCGCCAGCAGTGAAGGGCTAGCGGGAGGGGATGAGCAGTTCTTC.

The chain carries TRBV10-3 and TRBJ1-1; D might be TRBD1 (5 bases). Trimming took 3 bases from V and 5 from J, leaving 10 bases between them. The CDR3 runs to 13 residues. Germline V gene sequence: CDR1 ENHRY, CDR2 SYGVKD. CDR3 region: CAISDWGGTEAFF. CDR3 sequence (DNA): TGTGCCATCAGTGATTGGGGGGGGACTGAAGCTTTCTTT.

The chain has TRBV7-9 and TRBJ2-1; 9 bases are a match to TRBD2. V shed 2 bases, J shed 5 bases, and the junction held 4 bases outside the gene matches. CDR3 length: 15 amino acids. Looked up from germline, CDR1 is SEHNR and CDR2 is FQNEAQ (reference sequence). The CDR3 DNA sequence: TGTGCCAGCAGCTTAAGACTAGCGGAGGACAATGAGCAGTTCTTC. Translated, it gives CASSLRLAEDNEQFF.

The rearrangement uses TRBV6-5 and TRBJ1-2, with 7 positions matching TRBD1. Germline assignment: CDR1 MNHEY and CDR2 SVGAGI. The CDR3 has 14 residues. With V trimmed by 6 bases and J by 6 bases, 10 bases remained unmatched. The CDR3 DNA reads as TGTGCCAGCAGGCGCGTAGGACAGGATCATGGCTACACCTTC. The encoded protein is CASRRVGQDHGYTF.

The V call is TRBV7-6, the J call TRBJ2-2; the match to TRBD2 covers 9 bases. The CDR3 contains 17 residues. From germline, CDR1 is SGHVS and CDR2 FNYEAQ. Trimming at V came to 1 base and at J to 4 bases, leaving 7 bases not matched to a gene. CDR3 nucleotide sequence: TGTGCCAGCAGCTTAGGACTTAGCGGGAGTGTCACCGGGGAGCTGTTTTTT. This translates into CASSLGLSGSVTGELFF.